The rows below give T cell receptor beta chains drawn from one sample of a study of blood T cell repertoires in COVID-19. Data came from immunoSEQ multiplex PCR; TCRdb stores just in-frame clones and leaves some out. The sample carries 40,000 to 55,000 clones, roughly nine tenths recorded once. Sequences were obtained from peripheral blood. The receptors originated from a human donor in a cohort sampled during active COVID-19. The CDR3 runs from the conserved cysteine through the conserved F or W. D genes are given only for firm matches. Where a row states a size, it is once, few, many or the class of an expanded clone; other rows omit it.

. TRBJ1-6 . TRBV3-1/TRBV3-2 CASSQMMDSYNSPLHF TGTGCCAGCAGCCAAATGATGGACAGTTATAATTCACCCCTCCACTTT
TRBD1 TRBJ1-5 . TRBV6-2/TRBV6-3 CASSRRRQGVELGNQPQHF TGTGCCAGCAGCCGACGCCGACAGGGGGTCGAACTTGGCAATCAGCCCCAGCATTTT
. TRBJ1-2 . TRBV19 CASSPPSSGGAYGYTF TGTGCCAGTAGTCCACCTTCTTCTGGTGGGGCCTATGGCTACACCTTC
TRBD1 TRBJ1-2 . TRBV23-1 CASSHHTGQPGLYGYTF TGCGCCAGCAGTCATCATACGGGACAGCCGGGCCTCTATGGCTACACCTTC
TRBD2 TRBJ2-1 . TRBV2 CAAGTSGFDEQFF TGTGCCGCAGGGACTAGCGGCTTTGATGAGCAGTTCTTC
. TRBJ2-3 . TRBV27 CASSLLASWADTQYF TGTGCCAGCAGTTTACTGGCTAGCTGGGCAGATACGCAGTATTTT
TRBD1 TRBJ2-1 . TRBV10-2 CASSRWDSSSYNEQFF TGCGCCAGCAGCCGATGGGACAGTAGCTCCTACAATGAGCAGTTCTTC
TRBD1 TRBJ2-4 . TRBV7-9 CASSAGTGGYYGDIQYF TGTGCCAGCAGCGCAGGGACAGGGGGTTACTATGGGGACATTCAGTACTTC
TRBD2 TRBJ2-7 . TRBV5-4 CASSLAGGRYEQYF TGTGCCAGCAGCTTAGCGGGGGGGCGGTACGAGCAGTACTTC
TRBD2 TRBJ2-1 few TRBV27 CASRELAGGRNEQFF TGTGCCAGCAGAGAACTAGCGGGAGGGCGTAATGAGCAGTTCTTC
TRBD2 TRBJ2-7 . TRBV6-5 CASSYSGEGLYEQYF TGTGCCAGCAGTTACTCGGGGGAGGGCCTCTACGAGCAGTACTTC
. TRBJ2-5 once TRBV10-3 CAISDLGGETQYF TGTGCCATCAGTGATCTAGGAGGAGAGACCCAGTACTTC
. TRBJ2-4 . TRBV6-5 CASSYSKERVQYF TGTGCCAGCAGTTACTCGAAGGAGCGTGTTCAGTACTTC
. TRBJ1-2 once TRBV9 CASSVLAGARGYTF TGTGCCAGCAGCGTCTTGGCAGGGGCGCGGGGCTACACCTTC
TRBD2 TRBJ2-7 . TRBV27 CASSLKGLSGSVNEQYF TGTGCCAGCAGTTTAAAGGGGCTAAGCGGGAGCGTCAACGAGCAGTACTTC
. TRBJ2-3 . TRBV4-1 CASSHELGVSRKAQYF TGCGCCAGCAGCCACGAACTGGGCGTCAGCCGAAAGGCGCAGTATTTT
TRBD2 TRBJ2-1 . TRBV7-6 CASSRALAEESEQFF TGTGCCAGCAGCCGAGCACTAGCGGAAGAAAGTGAGCAGTTCTTC
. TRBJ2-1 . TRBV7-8 CASSSRGSGGDEQFF TGTGCCAGCAGCTCCCGGGGCTCGGGGGGCGATGAGCAGTTCTTC
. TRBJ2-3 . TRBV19 CASSPDPRRSDTQYF TGTGCCAGTAGCCCGGACCCCCGGAGGTCAGATACGCAGTATTTT
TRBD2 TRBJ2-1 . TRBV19 CASSMSGTSGRAVEQFF TGTGCCAGTAGTATGTCCGGGACTAGCGGGAGGGCCGTTGAGCAGTTCTTC
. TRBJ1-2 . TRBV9 CASSVSGGGTRGYTF TGTGCCAGCAGCGTTTCAGGTGGAGGGACGAGGGGCTACACCTTC
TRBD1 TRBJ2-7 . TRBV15 CATSREGPGQGASWQYF TGTGCCACCAGCAGAGAAGGTCCGGGACAGGGGGCGTCATGGCAGTACTTC
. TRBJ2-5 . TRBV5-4 CASSLGSQGRAQETQYF TGTGCCAGCAGCTTAGGGTCTCAGGGAAGGGCCCAAGAGACCCAGTACTTC
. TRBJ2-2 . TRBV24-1 CATGDPGKNTGELFF TGTGCCACCGGGGATCCGGGGAAGAACACCGGGGAGCTGTTTTTT
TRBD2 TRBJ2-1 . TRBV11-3 CASSAASGRPYNEQFF TGTGCCAGCAGCGCCGCTAGCGGGAGACCCTACAATGAGCAGTTCTTC
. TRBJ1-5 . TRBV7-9 CASSRGQGLYQPQHF TGTGCCAGCAGCCGAGGTCAGGGGCTTTATCAGCCCCAGCATTTT
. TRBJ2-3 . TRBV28 CASSSPFRTDTQYF TGTGCCAGCAGTTCCCCCTTCCGCACAGATACGCAGTATTTT
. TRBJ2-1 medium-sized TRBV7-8 CASILLKSSYNEQFF TGTGCCAGCATCCTCCTAAAAAGCTCCTACAATGAGCAGTTCTTC
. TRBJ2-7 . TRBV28 CASSFNSYEQYF TGTGCCAGCAGTTTTAACTCCTACGAGCAGTACTTC
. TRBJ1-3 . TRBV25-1 CASSERGNSGNTIYF TGTGCCAGCAGTGAAAGAGGGAACTCTGGAAACACCATATATTTT